Each of the 13 T cell receptor beta chains below was sequenced from the same sample in a study of monozygotic twins with inflammatory bowel disease. One entry per CDR3 protein, without DNA, is what TCRdb gives after re-calling the 5' RACE reads. The listing records 200,000 to 250,000 distinct CDR3 sequences. What was sequenced was blood. These receptors were obtained from a human donor with ulcerative colitis or Crohn's disease, or a healthy co-twin of an affected twin (not recorded which).

This sequence joins TRBV6-1 and TRBJ1-1. Germline CDR1 reads MNHNS; CDR2 reads SASEGT. The CDR3 loop spans 11 amino acids. CDR3: CATKENTEAFF.

The rearrangement uses TRBV9 and TRBJ1-1; TCRdb's D gene call, TRBD1, goes unchecked for lack of DNA. Per the germline V gene, CDR1 is SGDLS and CDR2 is YYNGEE. This CDR3 is 15 amino acids long. CDR3 sequence: CASSVGGTGDTEAFF.

V usage is TRBV4-1 and J usage is TRBJ2-2; TCRdb selects TRBD1, and the lack of DNA leaves this call unchecked. This CDR3 comprises 15 residues. Germline V gene lookup returns CDR1 MGHRA and CDR2 YSYEKL. This CDR3 reads CASSQDSGGTGELFF.

The chain recombines TRBV30 with TRBJ1-1; TCRdb's D call, TRBD1, is unchecked because there is no DNA. CDR3 length equals 13 residues. Germline lookup yields CDR1 GTSNPN and CDR2 SVGIG (reference sequence). This CDR3 is CAWRRGLGTEAFF.

V and J are TRBV5-1 and TRBJ2-5; TCRdb picks TRBD1, but there is no DNA to check that call. Germline V gives CDR1 SGHRS, CDR2 YFSETQ. The CDR3 has 12 residues. Here the CDR3 reads CASSPDRGTQYF.

V and J are TRBV7-2 and TRBJ2-7. This CDR3 has 15 residues. Per germline, CDR1 SGHTA and CDR2 FQGNSA. The CDR3 sequence is CASSIGRSPSYEQYF. Supplemented by reference TRBV7-2 and TRBJ2-7, the full variable domain reads GAGVSQSPSNKVTEKGKDVELRCDPISGHTALYWYRQSLGQGLEFLIYFQGNSAPDKSGLPSDRFSAERTGGSVSTLTIQRTQQEDSAVYLCASSIGRSPSYEQYFGPGTRLTVT.

The chain couples TRBV2 to TRBJ1-6. Germline assignment: CDR1 SNHLY and CDR2 FYNNEI. The length of the CDR3 is 15 residues. CDR3 amino acids: CASSEAGQKGSPLHF.

The chain carries TRBV18 and TRBJ1-2; TCRdb gives TRBD1 as the D gene, but with no DNA this cannot be confirmed. The CDR3 runs to 17 residues. Germline CDR1 is KGHSH and CDR2 is LQKENI. CDR3 region: CASSPLRQEWSNYGYTF.

The chain employs TRBV18 and TRBJ1-2; TCRdb's assignment of TRBD1 cannot be checked, as there is no DNA. The CDR3 has 13 amino acids. Germline V gene data show CDR1 as KGHSH and CDR2 as LQKENI. The CDR3 here is CASSPQGPYGYTF.

The J gene is TRBJ2-7, the V gene TRBV7-2; absent DNA, TCRdb's TRBD1 call cannot be checked. The CDR3 sequence is 15 residues long. Looked up from germline, CDR1 is SGHTA and CDR2 is FQGNSA. CDR3 sequence: CASSLEGTDGYEQYF. Full variable domain (outside the CDR3, taken from reference TRBV7-2 and TRBJ2-7): GAGVSQSPSNKVTEKGKDVELRCDPISGHTALYWYRQSLGQGLEFLIYFQGNSAPDKSGLPSDRFSAERTGGSVSTLTIQRTQQEDSAVYLCASSLEGTDGYEQYFGPGTRLTVT.

J is TRBJ2-7 and V is TRBV29-1. The V gene's germline CDR1 is SQVTM and CDR2 ANQGSEA. There are 11 residues in the CDR3. The CDR3 spells CSARINYEQYF.

The J gene is TRBJ2-7, the V gene TRBV25-1; the TCRdb D gene call, TRBD2, has no DNA to confirm it. The CDR3 consists of 15 residues. Germline lookup yields CDR1 MGHDK and CDR2 SYGVNS. CDR3 sequence reads: CASSGLWTGTYEQYF.

V is TRBV19 and J is TRBJ2-7; TCRdb returns TRBD1, unconfirmable since there is no DNA. This CDR3 spans 12 amino acids. Germline loops: CDR1 LNHDA, CDR2 SQIVND (reference sequence). The CDR3 loop reads CASSGIPYEQYF.